The 31 T cell receptor beta chains below all came from one sample that was sequenced in a study of T cells of healthy individuals. TCRdb re-called the 5' RACE reads through MiXCR, storing one row per CDR3 protein. The data hold about 53,000 distinct CDR3 sequences, with roughly 14% observed a single time. The receptor source for this set is a human donor in good health.

The chain couples TRBV6-2 or TRBV6-3 to TRBJ2-3; the D gene is possibly TRBD1 (5 bases). The germline gives CDR1 MNHEY, CDR2 SVGEGT. There are 15 residues in the CDR3. Trimming shortened V by 0 bases and J by 6 bases, and 13 bases separated the two germline ends. CDR3 nucleotide sequence: TGTGCCAGCAGTTACTCGATATCCAGGGTGGATACGCAGTATTTT. It yields the protein CASSYSISRVDTQYF.

The J gene is TRBJ1-1, the V gene TRBV4-1; D gene unclear. V gave up 4 bases and J gave up 1 base, with 10 bases separating them. CDR3 length equals 14 residues. Germline lookup yields CDR1 MGHRA and CDR2 YSYEKL. The CDR3 here is CASSRGPTNTEAFF. CDR3 coding DNA: TGCGCCAGCAGCCGAGGACCGACGAACACTGAAGCTTTCTTT.

This chain's CDR3 is CASSPAGQTYEQYF. The CDR3 DNA follows: TGCGCCAGCAGCCCCGCGGGACAGACCTACGAGCAGTACTTC. V and J are TRBV5-1 and TRBJ2-7; TRBD1 is a possible D gene (7 bases). CDR1 is SGHRS, CDR2 YFSETQ, per germline. This CDR3 is built from 14 residues. Trimming stripped 4 bases from V and 2 bases from J, with 13 bases between.

The CDR3 region has the DNA TGTGCCAGCAGTCCAGGGGGGCGCACAGATACGCAGTATTTT. Residues: CASSPGGRTDTQYF. The chain is built from TRBV28 and TRBJ2-3; possible D gene TRBD1, 7 bases. Germline V lookup: CDR1 MDHEN, CDR2 SYDVKM. Trimming took off 5 bases at V and 1 base at J, with 10 bases between the two ends. The CDR3 is made up of 14 amino acids.

This clonotype was seen repeatedly, ten times or more. V is TRBV4-2 and J is TRBJ2-1, with 15 positions matching TRBD2. The CDR3 runs to 19 residues. From germline, CDR1 is LGHNA and CDR2 YNFKEQ. V shed 4 bases and J 0 bases; nucleotides not matched to a gene: 7. The CDR3 DNA is TGTGCCAGCAGCCCGGCCGGGACTAGCGGGAGGAGCTCCTACAATGAGCAGTTCTTC. Encoded protein: CASSPAGTSGRSSYNEQFF.

This clonotype was recorded many times. The chain employs TRBV7-9 and TRBJ1-2, with D possibly TRBD1 on 6 matching bases. CDR1 is SEHNR, CDR2 FQNEAQ, per germline (reference sequence). V was cut by 7 bases and J by 3 bases, with 21 bases left in between. This CDR3 spans 16 amino acids. The CDR3: CASNLLTTGKDYGYTF. DNA for the CDR3: TGTGCCAGCAACCTGCTTACAACAGGGAAGGACTATGGCTACACCTTC.

A few counts support this clonotype. The J gene is TRBJ1-3, the V gene TRBV5-1; D possibly corresponds to TRBD1 (6 bases). The CDR3 is made up of 15 amino acids. Germline lookup yields CDR1 SGHRS and CDR2 YFSETQ. The V end lost 4 bases, the J end lost 4 bases, and 15 bases lay between the germline ends. The CDR3 DNA reads as TGCGCCAGCAGCAGGGGACACGATTTGGGAAACACCATATATTTT. It encodes CASSRGHDLGNTIYF.

This clonotype was found many times. The chain recombines TRBV4-1 with TRBJ2-3, with a weak D call TRBD1 (7 bases). V gave up 2 bases and J gave up 4 bases, with 13 bases separating them. From germline, CDR1 is MGHRA and CDR2 YSYEKL. This CDR3 has 15 residues. Written as DNA, the CDR3 is TGCGCCAGCAGCCAACGACAGGGAGGAGCAGATACGCAGTATTTT. Its translation: CASSQRQGGADTQYF.

This clonotype was seen only a few times. The rearrangement uses TRBV19 and TRBJ2-3, with TRBD2 identical over 11 bases. The trim removed 7 bases at V and 4 bases at J, leaving 4 bases unmatched. Germline CDR1 is LNHDA and CDR2 is SQIVND (reference sequence). The CDR3 consists of 14 residues. The CDR3 DNA is TGTGCCAGTACCACGACTAGCGGGGCAGATACGCAGTATTTT. The encoded protein is CASTTTSGADTQYF.

The rearrangement links TRBV7-9 to TRBJ2-3, with TRBD1 as a possible D gene (6 bases). Per germline, CDR1 SEHNR and CDR2 FQNEAQ (reference sequence). This CDR3 is 14 amino acids long. V lost 5 bases and J lost 0, with 9 bases in between. The CDR3 here is CASSKQGSTDTQYF. CDR3 nucleotides: TGTGCCAGCAGCAAACAGGGAAGCACAGATACGCAGTATTTT.

The chain uses TRBV9 and TRBJ1-1, with D unresolved. The CDR3 loop spans 13 amino acids. V lost 4 bases and J lost 4, with 11 bases in between. CDR1 SGDLS and CDR2 YYNGEE come from the germline V gene. This CDR3 reads CASSWKTTTEAFF. For the CDR3, the DNA is TGTGCCAGCAGCTGGAAGACAACCACTGAAGCTTTCTTT.

The rearrangement links TRBV12-3 or TRBV12-4 to TRBJ1-1, with 7 bases matching TRBD1. The J segment lost 8 bases and the V segment lost 0 bases, leaving 6 bases of the junction unmatched. This CDR3 is built from 14 residues. CDR3 in amino acids: CASSLARSGGEAFF. CDR3 DNA sequence: TGTGCCAGCAGTTTAGCGCGGTCAGGGGGGGAAGCTTTCTTT.

The gene calls are TRBV19 and TRBJ2-7; no definite D call. Germline values: CDR1 LNHDA, CDR2 SQIVND (reference sequence). Trimming removed 5 bases at V and 0 bases at J, with 11 bases between. The CDR3 consists of 14 residues. DNA for the CDR3: TGTGCCAGTAGTCGGCGAGGATTCTCCTACGAGCAGTACTTC. It translates to CASSRRGFSYEQYF.

The chain couples TRBV20-1 to TRBJ2-5; 8 bases align to TRBD1. Germline V gives CDR1 DFQATT, CDR2 SNEGSKA (reference sequence). The J segment lost 7 bases and the V segment lost 7 bases, leaving 8 bases of the junction unmatched. The CDR3 has 12 residues. In DNA form, the CDR3 reads TGCAGTGGGCTCGAACAGGGGGTGACCCAGTACTTC. Residues: CSGLEQGVTQYF.

This clonotype was recorded at least ten times. V and J are TRBV5-1 and TRBJ2-5; TRBD1 matches at 9 bases. After removal of 4 bases from V and 6 bases from J, the junction contained 4 bases not matched to a gene. Germline lookup yields CDR1 SGHRS and CDR2 YFSETQ. The CDR3 has 13 residues. DNA of the CDR3: TGCGCCAGCAGCCCAGGACAGGGGCAGACCCAGTACTTC. Translation: CASSPGQGQTQYF.

The V call is TRBV4-3, the J call TRBJ1-1; D might be TRBD1 (5 bases). Germline-derived CDR1 and CDR2 are LGHNA and YSLEER. This CDR3 spans 14 amino acids. V lost 3 bases, J lost 1 base, and 9 bases lay in between. For the CDR3, the DNA is TGCGCCAGCAGCCACCAGGGTGAGAACACTGAAGCTTTCTTT. Translation gives CASSHQGENTEAFF.

This clonotype was observed a handful of times. J is TRBJ1-2 and V is TRBV7-8; maybe TRBD1 (5 bases). The length of the CDR3 is 13 residues. Germline values: CDR1 SGHVS, CDR2 FQNEAQ. The V and J ends lost 1 base and 4 bases respectively, with 7 bases between them. CDR3 in amino acids: CASSLEGTYGYTF. In DNA form, the CDR3 reads TGTGCCAGCAGCTTAGAGGGGACCTATGGCTACACCTTC.

In this sample, this clonotype turned up many times. The J gene is TRBJ2-5, the V gene TRBV7-2; D perhaps matches TRBD1 (6 bases). Between the trimmed V and J ends, which lost 2 bases and 2 bases, there was a span of 12 bases. The CDR3 consists of 15 residues. Germline loops: CDR1 SGHTA, CDR2 FQGNSA. CDR3 sequence (DNA): TGTGCCAGCAGCTTATTGTGGGGACAACAAGAGACCCAGTACTTC. As protein: CASSLLWGQQETQYF.

Of note for this clonotype: Without the conserved terminal phenylalanine or tryptophan, this CDR3 likely stems from a read error. The V call is TRBV5-1, the J call TRBJ2-7, with D unclear. V lost 2 bases and J 3 bases, leaving 6 bases between the germline ends. The CDR3 totals 12 residues. Germline V gene sequence: CDR1 SGHRS, CDR2 YFSETQ. The CDR3 spells CASSFSGYEQYL. Written as DNA, the CDR3 is TGCGCCAGCAGCTTTTCAGGCTACGAGCAGTACCTC.

In its sample, this clonotype was seen many times. This chain links TRBV29-1 with TRBJ1-5, with D tentatively TRBD1 (5 bases). The ends were cut back, 5 bases at V and 5 bases at J, with 19 bases in the middle. The CDR3 extends over 15 amino acids. Germline V gene lookup returns CDR1 SQVTM and CDR2 ANQGSEA. CDR3 amino acids: CSVSANYGGDQPQHF. The CDR3 DNA is TGCAGCGTTTCCGCAAATTACGGGGGGGATCAGCCCCAGCATTTT.

The table lists this clonotype with a few counts. The chain carries TRBV5-1 and TRBJ1-4; TRBD1 agrees at 8 bases. This CDR3 has 14 residues. Germline trimming cut 0 bases from V and 9 bases from J; bases unmatched to any gene: 4. From germline, CDR1 is SGHRS and CDR2 YFSETQ. CDR3 bases: TGCGCCAGCAGCTTGGCAGACAGGGGCCAAAAACTGTTTTTT. Amino acid sequence: CASSLADRGQKLFF.

The table lists this clonotype with many counts. V gene TRBV6-1 combines with J gene TRBJ1-5; D not resolved. The CDR3 spans 13 residues. Germline assignment: CDR1 MNHNS and CDR2 SASEGT. Trimming pared 0 bases from V and 9 bases from J, leaving 9 bases between. CDR3 in amino acids: CASSEALLSPQHF. CDR3 coding DNA: TGTGCCAGCAGTGAAGCGCTTCTCTCGCCCCAGCATTTT.

This clonotype was seen at least ten times. V is TRBV29-1 and J is TRBJ1-2; D is ambiguous. V was pared by 0 bases and J by 4 bases, with 3 bases between. Per the germline V gene, CDR1 is SQVTM and CDR2 is ANQGSEA. The CDR3 sequence is 11 residues long. The DNA for the CDR3 is TGCAGCGTTGAAGACTTCTATGGCTACACCTTC. This codes for CSVEDFYGYTF.

This clonotype was seen many times. V and J are TRBV6-2 or TRBV6-3 and TRBJ1-2, with D maybe TRBD1 (6 bases). This CDR3 comprises 13 residues. Between the trimmed V and J ends, which lost 5 bases and 6 bases, there was a span of 13 bases. Germline-derived CDR1 and CDR2 are MNHEY and SVGEGT. The CDR3 bases are TGTGCCAGCAGTCAAGGACAGCCAAATGGCTACACCTTC. As protein: CASSQGQPNGYTF.

There are many counts of this clonotype. The J gene is TRBJ2-1, the V gene TRBV6-2 or TRBV6-3; D tentatively fits TRBD1 or TRBD2 (5 bases each). The V gene's germline CDR1 is MNHEY and CDR2 SVGEGT. The V gene lost 7 bases and the J gene lost 3 bases, with 13 bases spanning the gap. The CDR3 runs 14 residues. CDR3 in amino acids: CASTGTGRYNEQFF. CDR3 nucleotides: TGTGCCAGCACGGGGACGGGGCGCTACAATGAGCAGTTCTTC.

The rearrangement joins TRBV20-1 to TRBJ2-5; 10 bases fit TRBD2. Germline values: CDR1 DFQATT, CDR2 SNEGSKA (reference sequence). The CDR3 runs 16 residues. The junction had 9 bases not matched to a gene; V was cut back by 0 bases and J by 5 bases. The CDR3 reads CSARDQSLAGVETQYF. The CDR3 region has the DNA TGCAGTGCTAGAGATCAGTCCCTAGCGGGGGTGGAGACCCAGTACTTC.

This clonotype has a count of ten or more. The chain combines TRBV10-3 with TRBJ2-7; D is undetermined. This CDR3 comprises 14 residues. Germline assignment: CDR1 ENHRY and CDR2 SYGVKD. Trimming removed 4 bases at V and 1 base at J, with 11 bases between. CDR3 sequence: CAISGRLESYEQYF. The CDR3 nucleotides read TGTGCCATCAGTGGTCGGCTAGAGTCCTACGAGCAGTACTTC.

The chain carries TRBV29-1 and TRBJ2-7, with 8 nucleotides matching TRBD1. The CDR3 totals 12 residues. V was clipped by 7 bases and J by 5 bases; unmatched bases: 7. Germline V gene sequence: CDR1 SQVTM, CDR2 ANQGSEA. The CDR3 region has the DNA TGCAGCGCCCGACAGGGGTTCGACGAGCAGTACTTC. This translates into CSARQGFDEQYF.

The chain recombines TRBV12-3 or TRBV12-4 with TRBJ2-1; 8 positions match TRBD1. V lost 1 base and J lost 9; bases outside the gene matches: 5. The CDR3 loop spans 14 amino acids. The CDR3 nucleotides are TGTGCCAGCAGTTTAGGGCAGGGGGCGGCTGAGCAGTTCTTC. Protein sequence: CASSLGQGAAEQFF.

The chain couples TRBV7-9 to TRBJ2-7; possible D gene TRBD1, 7 bases. CDR3 length: 14 residues. Trimming stripped 5 bases from V and 5 bases from J, with 16 bases between. In germline, CDR1 is SEHNR, CDR2 FQNEAQ (reference sequence). CDR3 residues: CASSGTSGGHEQYF. For the CDR3, the DNA is TGTGCCAGCAGCGGGACTTCAGGGGGGCACGAGCAGTACTTC.

This chain links TRBV12-3 or TRBV12-4 with TRBJ1-2; TRBD1 matches 7 bases. This CDR3 comprises 14 residues. J gave up 5 bases and V 4 bases, and 7 bases lay outside the gene matches. The CDR3 DNA reads TGTGCCAGCAGTTCGACCGGGACAGCGTATGGCTACACCTTC. Protein: CASSSTGTAYGYTF.